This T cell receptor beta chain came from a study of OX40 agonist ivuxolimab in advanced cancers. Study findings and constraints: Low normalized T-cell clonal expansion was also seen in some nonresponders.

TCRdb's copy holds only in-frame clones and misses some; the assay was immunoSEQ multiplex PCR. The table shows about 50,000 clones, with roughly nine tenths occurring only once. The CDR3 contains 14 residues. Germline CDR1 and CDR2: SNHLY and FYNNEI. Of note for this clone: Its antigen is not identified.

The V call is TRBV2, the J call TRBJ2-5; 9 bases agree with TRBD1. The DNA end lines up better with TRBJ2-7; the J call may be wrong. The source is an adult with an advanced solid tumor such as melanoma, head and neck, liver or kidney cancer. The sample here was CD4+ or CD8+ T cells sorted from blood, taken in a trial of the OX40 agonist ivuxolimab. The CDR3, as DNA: TGTGCCAGCAGTGTAACCGGGACAGGGAACGAGCAGTACTTC. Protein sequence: CASSVTGTGNEQYF.